What follows is one T cell receptor beta chain and its context. The antigen remains unidentified. Donors showed nominal health when sampled, although they likely had unrecorded immune exposures. A multiplex PCR was run with 60 Vbeta primers and 13 Jbeta primers. Only in-frame clones appear in the TCRdb table, and some are missing; sequencing was by immunoSEQ multiplex PCR. The sample includes about 72,000 clones. These data come from a study of cytomegalovirus exposure and HLA in healthy donors. V lost 3 bases, J lost 4 bases, and 13 bases lay in between. This CDR3 has 14 residues. Germline CDR1 reads SGDLS; CDR2 reads YYNGEE. Study-wide findings and caveats: The study put about 180 TCR beta chains on its list as cytomegalovirus-associated.

The source is a man in his forties in good health and CMV-seronegative. The chain joins TRBV9 to TRBJ1-2, with D maybe TRBD1 (5 bases). The sequenced sample consisted of PBMCs. This chain's CDR3 is CASSGRGRTYGYTF. The CDR3 nucleotides are TGTGCCAGCAGCGGTAGGGGTAGAACCTATGGCTACACCTTC.